The clone carrying this T cell receptor beta chain was counted only a few times. A universal primer site arose from template switching, and cDNA bore unique molecular identifiers. Via MiXCR, TCRdb re-called the 5' RACE reads, giving one row per CDR3 protein. The sample includes about 810,000 distinct CDR3 sequences, roughly 12% seen only once; the top ten take around 1.5%. This entry is derived from a study of identical twins. These same data were also listed under a study on yellow fever vaccine responses in identical twins.

This clonotype originated in a woman younger than 35 in good health. Sequenced material: PBMCs.

CDR3 protein: CASRSGYQETQYF. The CDR3 DNA reads as TGTGCCAGCAGGTCAGGGTACCAAGAGACCCAGTACTTC. The gene calls are TRBV6-2 or TRBV6-3 and TRBJ2-5; D may be TRBD1 (5 bases). V was clipped by 6 bases and J by 0 bases, with 8 bases between them. The length of the CDR3 is 13 residues. Germline assignment: CDR1 MNHEY and CDR2 SVGEGT.